This entry lists 28 T cell receptor beta chains sequenced from one sample in a study of metastatic and nonmetastatic thyroid tumors. TCRdb recomputed clones from the PCR reads via MiXCR. The sample records nearly 5,000 clones, around 27% being singletons. Nobody among the patients had been given any treatment before thyroid surgery. Material for sequencing was adjacent normal tissue. These receptors came from a female donor with papillary thyroid cancer or a benign thyroid nodule (not recorded which). Some clones in this sample may be carry-over from other donors' samples.

This clone ranks as medium-sized. The chain recombines TRBV11-3 with TRBJ2-1; 7 bases are a match to TRBD2. V shed 1 base, J shed 4 bases, and the junction held 4 bases outside the gene matches. Germline V gives CDR1 SGHNT, CDR2 YENEEA. This CDR3 has 15 amino acids. CDR3 region: CASSLAGRVYNEQFF. Written as DNA, the CDR3 is TGTGCCAGCAGCTTAGCTGGGAGGGTTTACAATGAGCAGTTCTTC. The full variable domain, rest sourced from reference TRBV11-3 and TRBJ2-1, is EAGVVQSPRYKIIEKKQPVAFWCNPISGHNTLYWYLQNLGQGPELLIRYENEEAVDDSQLPKDRFSAERLKGVDSTLKIQPAELGDSAVYLCASSLAGRVYNEQFFGPGTRLTVL.

The gene calls are TRBV27 and TRBJ2-4; D perhaps matches TRBD2 (6 bases). From germline, CDR1 is MNHEY and CDR2 SMNVEV (reference sequence). Trimming took 3 bases from V and 2 from J, leaving 11 bases between them. The CDR3 is 15 amino acids. CDR3 sequence reads: CASSFSAGSKNIQYF. CDR3 in DNA: TGTGCCAGCAGTTTCAGCGCGGGATCCAAAAACATTCAGTACTTC.

By its share, this clone is medium-sized. The rearrangement joins TRBV10-2 to TRBJ2-4, with a tentative D call TRBD2 (5 bases). Germline V CDR1 and CDR2: WSHSY, SAAADI. Trimming pared 4 bases from V and 1 base from J, leaving 11 bases between. This CDR3 is 15 amino acids long. The CDR3 DNA is TGCGCCAGCAGTGCACTAGAAAGCGCCAAAAACATTCAGTACTTC. Residues: CASSALESAKNIQYF.

V usage is TRBV28 and J usage is TRBJ1-1; 10 nucleotides agree with TRBD1. Trimming removed 3 bases from V and 2 bases from J; junction bases left unmatched: 12. The V gene's germline CDR1 is MDHEN and CDR2 SYDVKM. The CDR3 is 18 amino acids. The CDR3 here is CASSFLWQGQGTNTEAFF. The CDR3 bases are TGTGCCAGCAGTTTTCTCTGGCAGGGACAGGGGACCAACACTGAAGCTTTCTTT.

The CDR3 loop reads CASRWTGGSSGANVLTF. In DNA form, the CDR3 reads TGTGCCAGTAGATGGACAGGTGGCAGCTCTGGGGCCAACGTCCTGACTTTC. This chain joins TRBV19 and TRBJ2-6, with TRBD1 identical over 7 bases. Losses at the gene ends were 6 bases for V and 0 bases for J; bases not matched to a gene: 8. The germline gives CDR1 LNHDA, CDR2 SQIVND (reference sequence). CDR3 length: 17 amino acids.

The rearrangement joins TRBV12-3 or TRBV12-4 to TRBJ2-1, with 9 bases fitting TRBD2. The CDR3 runs 14 residues. Losses at the gene ends were 6 bases for V and 4 bases for J; bases not matched to a gene: 4. The CDR3 DNA is TGTGCCAGCAGGGCGGGAGGGCAATACAATGAGCAGTTCTTC. This sequence encodes CASRAGGQYNEQFF.

This clone has only a few counts. CDR3 DNA: TGTGCCAGCAGTTTATCGGCGGGCTACAATGAGCAGTTCTTC. Translated: CASSLSAGYNEQFF. This rearrangement joins TRBV28 to TRBJ2-1; D possibly corresponds to TRBD2 (5 bases). Looked up from germline, CDR1 is MDHEN and CDR2 is SYDVKM. V was pared by 1 base and J by 3 bases, with 7 bases between. This CDR3 is 14 amino acids long.

In regard to this clone: One end of the junction varies from germline; a read error may be responsible. The CDR3: CASSPYRVFGGNTIYF. As DNA, the CDR3 is TGCGCCAGCAGCCCCTACAGGGTTTTTGGTGGAAACACCATATATTTC. V usage is TRBV5-1 and J usage is TRBJ1-3; TRBD1 is a possible D gene (6 bases). Germline values: CDR1 SGHRS, CDR2 YFSETQ. The CDR3 length is 16 residues.

This clone qualifies as medium-sized (0.01 to 0.1%). J is TRBJ2-7 and V is TRBV11-3; D remains unclear. CDR1 and CDR2 from the germline V gene are SGHNT and YENEEA. The CDR3 is 14 residues long. V was trimmed by 0 bases and J by 4 bases, leaving 10 bases between them. The CDR3 reads CASSLENLGYEQYF. The CDR3 DNA is TGTGCCAGCAGCTTAGAAAACCTAGGATACGAGCAGTACTTC. Using reference TRBV11-3 and TRBJ2-7 for the parts outside the CDR3, the full variable domain is EAGVVQSPRYKIIEKKQPVAFWCNPISGHNTLYWYLQNLGQGPELLIRYENEEAVDDSQLPKDRFSAERLKGVDSTLKIQPAELGDSAVYLCASSLENLGYEQYFGPGTRLTVT.

This clone was seen repeatedly, ten times or more. This clone may be a read error of a much larger clone one base away. This chain joins TRBV7-9 and TRBJ2-2; D is undetermined. The CDR3 totals 11 residues. V lost 6 bases and J 6 bases, leaving 5 bases between the germline ends. CDR1 is SEHNR, CDR2 FQNEAQ, per germline (reference sequence). CDR3 coding DNA: TGTGCCAGCAGAAACGCCGGGGAGCTGTTTTTT. Its protein is CASRNAGELFF.

This clone is deemed medium-sized. This chain uses TRBV20-1 with TRBJ1-3; D not resolved. V was clipped by 3 bases and J by 0 bases, with 9 bases between them. CDR1 and CDR2 from the germline V gene are DFQATT and SNEGSKA (reference sequence). This CDR3 is built from 14 residues. The CDR3 loop reads CSARTTDSGNTIYF. Written as DNA, the CDR3 is TGCAGTGCTAGGACTACAGACTCTGGAAACACCATATATTTT.

The gene calls are TRBV3-1 and TRBJ2-3; possibly TRBD2 for D (6 bases). This CDR3 is 18 amino acids long. Germline CDR1 and CDR2: LGHDT and YNNKEL (reference sequence). The ends were cut back, 4 bases at V and 4 bases at J, with 24 bases in the middle. In DNA, the CDR3 is TGTGCCAGCAGCCGCTTAAGGGGCTGGAGGGCCGGGTCAGATACGCAGTATTTT. This gives the protein CASSRLRGWRAGSDTQYF.

This chain connects TRBV27 to TRBJ2-7; no definite D call. Germline loops: CDR1 MNHEY, CDR2 SMNVEV (reference sequence). This CDR3 is 13 amino acids long. Trimming stripped 4 bases from V and 0 bases from J, with 7 bases between. CDR3 nucleotide sequence: TGTGCCAGCAGTTCGGTGGACTCCTACGAGCAGTACTTC. Encoded protein: CASSSVDSYEQYF.

By sample share, this clone is medium-sized. The J gene is TRBJ2-1, the V gene TRBV5-1; TRBD1 might be the D (5 bases). From germline, CDR1 is SGHRS and CDR2 YFSETQ. The CDR3 contains 14 residues. Trimming removed 2 bases at V and 6 bases at J, with 12 bases between. The CDR3 here is CASSFTPGANEQFF. The DNA of the CDR3 is TGCGCCAGCAGCTTTACCCCTGGGGCCAATGAGCAGTTCTTC. Together with reference TRBV5-1 and TRBJ2-1, the CDR3 gives the full variable domain: KAGVTQTPRYLIKTRGQQVTLSCSPISGHRSVSWYQQTPGQGLQFLFEYFSETQRNKGNFPGRFSGRQFSNSRSEMNVSTLELGDSALYLCASSFTPGANEQFFGPGTRLTVL.

The V call is TRBV19, the J call TRBJ2-2; 7 bases fit TRBD2. The CDR3 totals 20 residues. V was pared by 7 bases and J by 4 bases, with 24 bases of the junction left unmatched. Germline CDR1 LNHDA, CDR2 SQIVND (reference sequence). The CDR3 bases are TGTGCCAGTAACGGAGAGCTGAGGCGGGAGTTTTTCAGGGTCACCGGGGAGCTGTTTTTT. It encodes CASNGELRREFFRVTGELFF.

This clone was detected ten times or more. The chain uses TRBV6-6 and TRBJ2-1, with 7 nucleotides matching TRBD1. V shed 0 bases, J shed 9 bases, and the junction held 5 bases outside the gene matches. Germline-derived CDR1 and CDR2 are MNHNY and SVGAGI (reference sequence). The CDR3 runs to 14 residues. The CDR3 nucleotides read TGTGCCAGCAGTTACTCGGCAGGGGGTGGTGAGCAGTTCTTC. It specifies CASSYSAGGGEQFF.

This clone was recorded a few times. This chain links TRBV27 with TRBJ1-5; no reliable D call. Germline lookup yields CDR1 MNHEY and CDR2 SMNVEV (reference sequence). This CDR3 is 12 amino acids long. The V end was cut by 3 bases, the J end by 7 bases, with 7 bases between. CDR3 in DNA: TGTGCCAGCAGTTTGGTAGGCCAGCCCCAGCATTTT. This translates into CASSLVGQPQHF.

By proportion, this clone is medium-sized. The chain carries TRBV27 and TRBJ1-5, with D possibly TRBD1 on 5 matching bases. In germline, CDR1 is MNHEY, CDR2 SMNVEV (reference sequence). Trimming stripped 2 bases from V and 2 bases from J, with 10 bases between. The CDR3 has 15 amino acids. The DNA of the CDR3 is TGTGCCAGCAGTTTAATTTGGGGACGCAATCAGCCCCAGCATTTT. It is translated as CASSLIWGRNQPQHF.

This clone is judged medium-sized (0.01 to 0.1%). This chain links TRBV20-1 with TRBJ2-1; TRBD2 aligns across 9 bases. After removal of 3 bases from V and 5 bases from J, the junction contained 5 bases not matched to a gene. Germline values: CDR1 DFQATT, CDR2 SNEGSKA (reference sequence). This CDR3 has 14 amino acids. In nucleotides, the CDR3 is TGCAGTGCTAGCGGGACTAGCCGCAACAATGAGCAGTTCTTC. It codes for CSASGTSRNNEQFF.

V is TRBV20-1 and J is TRBJ2-1, with D perhaps TRBD1 or TRBD2 (5 bases each). This CDR3 comprises 14 residues. Trimming took 6 bases from V and 2 from J, leaving 14 bases between them. Germline lookup yields CDR1 DFQATT and CDR2 SNEGSKA (reference sequence). The CDR3 bases are TGCAGTGCACGGGACCTGATAACCTACAATGAGCAGTTCTTC. Translation: CSARDLITYNEQFF.

This sequence joins TRBV15 and TRBJ2-3, with 8 bases matching TRBD2. The CDR3 spans 15 residues. Germline CDR1 reads LNHNV; CDR2 reads YYDKDF (reference sequence). Germline trimming cut 4 bases from V and 4 bases from J; bases unmatched to any gene: 7. In DNA, the CDR3 is TGTGCCACCAGCAAGGGAGCGGGGGAGGCAGATACGCAGTATTTT. Its protein is CATSKGAGEADTQYF.

This clone was picked up a small number of times. The V gene is TRBV27, the J gene TRBJ2-1; D gene ambiguous. This CDR3 contains 13 residues. The V gene lost 2 bases and the J gene lost 5 bases, with 7 bases spanning the gap. Germline loops: CDR1 MNHEY, CDR2 SMNVEV (reference sequence). CDR3 in DNA: TGTGCCAGCAGTTTAGGAGAACACAATGAGCAGTTCTTC. Translated: CASSLGEHNEQFF.

This clone has a handful of counts. CDR3 amino acids: CASSLSGGKFYNEQFF. CDR3 nucleotide sequence: TGTGCCAGCAGTCTTTCAGGGGGCAAATTCTACAATGAGCAGTTCTTC. V is TRBV6-5 and J is TRBJ2-1, with 8 bases fitting TRBD1. V trimming: 5 bases; J trimming: 3 bases; junction bases outside the gene matches: 9. Germline V gene data show CDR1 as MNHEY and CDR2 as SVGAGI. This CDR3 is built from 16 residues.

This clone occurred a few times. This chain connects TRBV27 to TRBJ1-6; D gene uncertain. CDR1 is MNHEY, CDR2 SMNVEV, per germline (reference sequence). Between the trimmed V and J ends, which lost 6 bases and 0 bases, there was a span of 18 bases. The CDR3 is 18 amino acids. The CDR3 loop is CASRPSESFSSYNSPLHF. DNA of the CDR3: TGTGCCAGCAGACCCTCAGAGAGCTTCTCCTCCTATAATTCACCCCTCCACTTT.

This clone was detected a few times. V gene TRBV28 combines with J gene TRBJ1-2; 7 bases match TRBD1. This CDR3 region has 12 residues. CDR1 and CDR2 (germline): MDHEN, SYDVKM. J lost 7 bases, V lost 6 bases, and 5 bases had no gene match. The CDR3, as DNA: TGTGCCAGCAGGCACCAGGGGGTTGGCTACACCTTC. Protein sequence: CASRHQGVGYTF.

On this clone: At one end, the junction sequence differs from germline, possibly due to a read error. The genes are TRBV11-2 and TRBJ2-7; 8 bases are a match to TRBD1. The CDR3 loop spans 16 amino acids. The germline gives CDR1 SGHAT, CDR2 FQNNGV. The CDR3 here is CACSLDPGTGGYEQYF. The CDR3 region has the DNA TGTGCCTGCAGCTTAGACCCCGGGACAGGAGGCTACGAGCAGTACTTC.

In its sample, this clone was seen once. The chain links TRBV20-1 to TRBJ1-3; no clear D gene. CDR3 length: 14 residues. CDR1 and CDR2 (germline): DFQATT, SNEGSKA (reference sequence). V shed 2 bases and J shed 3 bases, with 11 bases lying between them. The CDR3 nucleotides are TGCAGTGCTAGATCGGGAGGAAATGGAAACACCATATATTTT. Translated: CSARSGGNGNTIYF.

This clone was observed a few times. This rearrangement joins TRBV15 to TRBJ2-7; tentatively, D is TRBD2 (6 bases). The CDR3 consists of 15 residues. The germline gives CDR1 LNHNV, CDR2 YYDKDF (reference sequence). With 1 base removed from V and 4 bases from J, the gap between germline ends came to 14 bases. As DNA, the CDR3 is TGTGCCACCAGCAGAGGAGGGAGGTCCTCGTACGAGCAGTACTTC. It yields the protein CATSRGGRSSYEQYF.